This entry features one T cell receptor beta chain sequence. Antigen unknown. This sample stems from a study of T-cell memory formation after mild COVID-19. Study in general: The study found TCR clusters largely donor specific.

One entry per CDR3 protein, called by TCRdb with MiXCR from the 5' RACE reads. The sample has under 700,000 distinct CDR3 sequences, roughly 20% seen once; the top ten hold under 15%. Study-wide results and limits: Contracting CD4+ clones lay largely in CM and EM, with CD8+ ones residing in EMRA. Several responding clones turned up in pre-infection memory, indicating that cross-reactive memory may have taken part. Nothing confirmed that second-wave clones peaking on day 37 were specific for SARS-CoV-2.

This CDR3 comprises 19 residues. Germline V lookup: CDR1 ENHRY, CDR2 SYGVKD. V was shortened by 7 bases and J by 2 bases, with 24 bases between the two germline ends. The V and J genes are TRBV10-3 and TRBJ2-6, with D possibly TRBD1 on 6 matching bases. Sequencing was done on a sample of PBMCs or a T cell subset sorted from them (not recorded which). This receptor was identified in an adult woman who had mild COVID-19 (a few samples of this study predate the infection). Cell type and time point are not known. Written as DNA, the CDR3 is TGTGCCATCATGATTGACTCCGGGACAAACAAGGCTGGGGCCAACGTCCTGACTTTC. It translates to CAIMIDSGTNKAGANVLTF.